This T cell receptor beta chain was retrieved from a study of blood T cells in healthy people across ages. V lost 6 bases and J lost 7, with 18 bases in between. This CDR3 contains 14 residues. Germline-derived CDR1 and CDR2 are MDHEN and SYDVKM. Primers used in a second PCR of roughly 6 to 11 cycles were a sample-barcoded 5' primer and a J-beta primer mix. TCRdb reprocessed the 5' RACE reads via MiXCR and lists one record per CDR3 protein. The repertoire holds 800,000 or so distinct CDR3 sequences, with around two thirds as singletons. The source is a man aged 30 to 39 in good health. The sample consisted of blood. The chain joins TRBV28 to TRBJ2-5; D may be TRBD1 (6 bases). CDR3 bases: TGTGCCAGCAGGGGGTCAAGTACCAGGGGGACCCAGTACTTC. It translates to CASRGSSTRGTQYF.